This T cell receptor beta chain was identified in a study of identical twins. General observations from the study: Compared with models, monozygotic twins showed more out-of-frame TCR alpha sharing.

The authors used template switching to add a universal primer site and gave cDNA unique molecular identifiers. TCRdb recomputed calls from the 5' RACE reads with MiXCR, one row per CDR3 protein. The repertoire holds more than 200,000 distinct CDR3 sequences, more than 12% seen once, with 7% to 9.5% in the top ten. In the case of this clonotype: The antigen is not known.

CDR1 is SGHDT, CDR2 YYEEEE, per germline. V was pared by 4 bases and J by 5 bases, with 15 bases between. The CDR3 covers 14 residues. The receptor comes from a woman under 30 in good health. The sequenced material came from memory (CD45RO+) T cells sorted from blood. The chain links TRBV5-6 to TRBJ1-1, with D unclear. The CDR3 DNA sequence: TGTGCCAGCAGCCGATGGACCACCGCGACTGAAGCTTTCTTT. Amino acid sequence: CASSRWTTATEAFF.